This TCR beta chain was obtained from a study of blood T cell repertoires in COVID-19 (dated by TCRdb to 2018 to 2021). For context, the study as a whole: The collaborator samples originated in the United States, Italy and Spain and spanned the acute and convalescent phases of COVID-19. The sample metadata nearly always contained a de-identified subject ID, COVID-19 status, age in years and sex. The material from the prospective study consisted of cDNA or gDNA derived from T cells, B-cell-depleted T cells, or PBMCs. The repertoires were made available in a free public database intended to serve as a resource for research on the immune response to SARS-CoV-2. The dataset comprised deeply sampled blood TCRbeta repertoires from subjects exposed to, actively infected with, or recovered from COVID-19. Where HLA class I and class II types were available, the types were taken from metadata supplied by the sample provider, not from assay-based typing. Samples came from the ongoing ImmuneRACE study (first 160 participants) plus 1,254 subjects from 6 global collaborators. What the study reported, not specific to this receptor: Clinical and demographic metadata were provided uncurated, with the amount varying by source and participant.

Concerning this clone itself: The clone's antigen remains unknown. No clone much larger than this one lies a single base away; base qualities are absent.

The collaborating institutions used their own protocols to collect whole blood in K2EDTA tubes. For TCRbeta analysis, collaborator samples were shipped as frozen whole blood, as isolated PBMCs, or as DNA extracted from either sample type. From its cysteine to its phenylalanine, the CDR3 spans 16 amino acids. This entry keeps only the CDR3 DNA: 48 bases, framed from base 1. For CDR1 and CDR2, the germline V gene lists SGDLS and YYNGEE. V is cut by 3 bases and J by 0 bases, and the space between the germline ends is 13 bases. The immunoSEQ Assay, a bias-controlled multiplex PCR, was used to amplify TCRbeta CDR3 regions from genomic DNA. The original pipeline was this. Within the assay, amplification of reference gene primers was used to estimate how many nucleated cells each sample contained. To quantify the absolute abundance of each unique TCRbeta CDR3 rearrangement, sequence reads were collapsed and filtered. For each sample, productive Simpson clonality was calculated as the square root of Simpson's diversity index across productive rearrangements. TCRdb re-hosts the immuneACCESS table, in-frame sequences only. Its copies lack some clones; in the studies checked, an unresolved V gene accounts for under half of them, and the cause for the rest is not known. The D gene and trimming were derived from the DNA, and the V and J assignments and clone size from that table. Present in this sample are about 360,000 clones, roughly 86% of which were seen just once. 2.5% to 3.5% of the sample goes to the ten largest clones.

The sample taken for sequencing was peripheral blood. The receptor comes from a human donor in a cohort sampled during active COVID-19. The rearrangement combines TRBV9 with TRBJ1-3; TRBD1 is a possible D gene, resting on 5 matching bases. The nucleotide sequence is given as TGTGCCAGCAGCGAAACGACAGCCTCCTCTGGAAACACCATATATTTT. Its translation reads: CASSETTASSGNTIYF.